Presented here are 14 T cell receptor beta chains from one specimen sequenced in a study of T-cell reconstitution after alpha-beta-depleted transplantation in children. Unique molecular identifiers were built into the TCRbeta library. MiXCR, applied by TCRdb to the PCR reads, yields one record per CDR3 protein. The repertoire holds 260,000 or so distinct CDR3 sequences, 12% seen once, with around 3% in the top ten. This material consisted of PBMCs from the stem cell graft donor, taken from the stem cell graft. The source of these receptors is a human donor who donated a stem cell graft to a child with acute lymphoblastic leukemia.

The CDR3 loop reads CASSPGQYGNIQYF. The CDR3 bases are TGCGCCAGCAGCCCGGGACAGTACGGAAACATTCAGTACTTC. The chain recombines TRBV5-1 with TRBJ2-4; 7 bases are a match to TRBD1. The CDR3 runs to 14 residues. Per germline, CDR1 SGHRS and CDR2 YFSETQ. V lost 4 bases and J lost 6; bases outside the gene matches: 7.

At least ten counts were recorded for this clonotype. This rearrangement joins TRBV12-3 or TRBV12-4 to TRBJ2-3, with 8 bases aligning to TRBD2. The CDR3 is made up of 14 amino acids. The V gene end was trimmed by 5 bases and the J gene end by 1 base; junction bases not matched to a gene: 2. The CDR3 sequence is CASSREGGTDTQYF. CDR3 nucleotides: TGTGCCAGCAGTCGGGAGGGTGGCACAGATACGCAGTATTTT.

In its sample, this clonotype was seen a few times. The CDR3 spells CASSLPPTGATDTQYF. DNA for the CDR3: TGTGCCAGCAGTTTGCCCCCGACAGGGGCGACAGATACGCAGTATTTT. The chain joins TRBV27 to TRBJ2-3; TRBD1 agrees at 8 bases. Germline CDR1 is MNHEY and CDR2 is SMNVEV (reference sequence). Germline trimming cut 3 bases from V and 3 bases from J; bases unmatched to any gene: 8. This CDR3 contains 16 residues.

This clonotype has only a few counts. The CDR3 is CASRTGRARDETQYF. In nucleotides, the CDR3 is TGCGCCAGCAGGACTGGCAGGGCTAGGGATGAGACCCAGTACTTC. This sequence joins TRBV10-2 and TRBJ2-5; D perhaps matches TRBD1 (5 bases). This CDR3 contains 15 residues. Trimming removed 6 bases from V and 5 bases from J, with 19 bases in between. CDR1 and CDR2 (germline): WSHSY, SAAADI.

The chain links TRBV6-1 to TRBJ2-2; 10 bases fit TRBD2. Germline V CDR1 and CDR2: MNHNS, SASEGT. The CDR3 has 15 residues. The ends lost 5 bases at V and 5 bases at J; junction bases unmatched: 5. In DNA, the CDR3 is TGTGCCAGCAGTCCCGGGACTAGCGAAACCGGGGAGCTGTTTTTT. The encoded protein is CASSPGTSETGELFF.

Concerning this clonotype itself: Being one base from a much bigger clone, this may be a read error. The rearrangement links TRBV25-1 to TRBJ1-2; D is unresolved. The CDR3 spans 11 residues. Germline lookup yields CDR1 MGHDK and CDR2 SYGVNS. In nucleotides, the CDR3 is TGTGCCAGCACCGGGCACTATGCCTACACCTTC. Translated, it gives CASTGHYAYTF.

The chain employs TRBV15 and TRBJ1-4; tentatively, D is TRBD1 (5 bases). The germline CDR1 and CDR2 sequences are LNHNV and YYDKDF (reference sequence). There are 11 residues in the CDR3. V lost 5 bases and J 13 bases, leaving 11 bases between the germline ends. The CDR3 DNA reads TGTGCCACCAGCGACAGTACCAGACTGTTTTTT. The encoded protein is CATSDSTRLFF.

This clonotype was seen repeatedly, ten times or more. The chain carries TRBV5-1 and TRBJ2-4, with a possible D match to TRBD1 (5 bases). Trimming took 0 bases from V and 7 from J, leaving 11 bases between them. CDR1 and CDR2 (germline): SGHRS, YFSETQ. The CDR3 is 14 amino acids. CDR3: CASSLGEGANIQYF. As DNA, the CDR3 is TGCGCCAGCAGCTTGGGGGAAGGGGCGAACATTCAGTACTTC.

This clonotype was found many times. CDR3 sequence: CSARTSLGRWQYF. In DNA, the CDR3 is TGCAGTGCCCGGACTAGCTTAGGACGATGGCAGTACTTC. The chain carries TRBV20-1 and TRBJ2-7, with 8 positions matching TRBD2. This CDR3 has 13 amino acids. Germline V gene sequence: CDR1 DFQATT, CDR2 SNEGSKA (reference sequence). V shed 6 bases, J shed 9 bases, and the junction held 13 bases outside the gene matches.

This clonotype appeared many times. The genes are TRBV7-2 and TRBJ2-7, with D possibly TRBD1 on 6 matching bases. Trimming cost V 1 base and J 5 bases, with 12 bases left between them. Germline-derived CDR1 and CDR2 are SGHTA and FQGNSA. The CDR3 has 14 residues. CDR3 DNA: TGTGCCAGCAGCTTAGACAGGGCTATCCACGAGCAGTACTTC. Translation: CASSLDRAIHEQYF.

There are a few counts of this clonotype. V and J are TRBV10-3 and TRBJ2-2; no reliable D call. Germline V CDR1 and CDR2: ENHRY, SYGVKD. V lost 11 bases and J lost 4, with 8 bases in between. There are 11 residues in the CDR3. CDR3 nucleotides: TGTGCCGCACACGGCACCGGGGAGCTGTTTTTT. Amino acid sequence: CAAHGTGELFF.

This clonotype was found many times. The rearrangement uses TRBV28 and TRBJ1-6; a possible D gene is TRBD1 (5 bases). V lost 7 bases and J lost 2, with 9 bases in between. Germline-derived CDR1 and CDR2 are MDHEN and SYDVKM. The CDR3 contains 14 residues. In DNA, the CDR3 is TGTGCCAGCACCGACAGCACCTATAATTCACCCCTCCACTTT. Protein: CASTDSTYNSPLHF.

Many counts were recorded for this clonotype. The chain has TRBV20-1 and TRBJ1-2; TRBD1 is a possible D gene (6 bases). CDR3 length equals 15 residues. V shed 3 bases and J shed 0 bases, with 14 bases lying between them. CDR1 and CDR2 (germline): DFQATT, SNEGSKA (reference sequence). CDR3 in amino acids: CSARAFGGPNYGYTF. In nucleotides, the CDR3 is TGCAGTGCTAGGGCCTTCGGGGGGCCTAACTATGGCTACACCTTC.

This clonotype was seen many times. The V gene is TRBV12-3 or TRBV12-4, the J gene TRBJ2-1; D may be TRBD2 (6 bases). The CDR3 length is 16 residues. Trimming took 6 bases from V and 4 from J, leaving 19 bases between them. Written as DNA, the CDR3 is TGTGCCAGCAGCCACCCCCGGGACTCGACATACAATGAGCAGTTCTTC. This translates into CASSHPRDSTYNEQFF.